This T cell receptor (beta chain) came from a study of cytomegalovirus exposure and HLA in healthy donors. Study details: Within an early data release were roughly 83 million unique TCRs drawn from HLA-typed donors.

The germline CDR1 and CDR2 sequences are SNHLY and FYNNEI. The germline V and J ends were trimmed by 5 bases and 3 bases, with 13 bases remaining between them. The CDR3 is 14 residues long. Concerning this clone itself: Its antigen is not known.

Regarding the study as a whole: In a later analysis, donors in an Asian-associated ancestry cluster reportedly had fewer N-insertions in productive TCRs than the cohort mean. The study recorded 160 or so TCR beta chains that were cytomegalovirus-associated.

The PCR had 60 Vbeta and 13 Jbeta primers. Data came from immunoSEQ multiplex PCR; TCRdb stores just in-frame clones and leaves some out. The sample shows about 150,000 clones, more than 75% of them seen only once. This chain links TRBV2 with TRBJ1-1, with D tentatively TRBD1 (5 bases). Sample: PBMCs. The source is a man under 40 in good health and CMV-seronegative. CDR3 in amino acids: CASSPLTGDTEAFF. In DNA form, the CDR3 reads TGTGCCAGCAGTCCTTTAACAGGAGACACTGAAGCTTTCTTT.